This is a list of T cell receptor beta chains from one sample in a study of blood T cell dynamics during melanoma immunotherapy. The assay was immunoSEQ multiplex PCR, and TCRdb's table has in-frame clones only and misses some. Among fewer than 3,000 clones listed, around nine tenths were seen once. This material consisted of blood, taken from a patient treated with checkpoint blockade. These receptors all come from a human donor with melanoma. Both conserved end residues are part of each CDR3. The order of the fields is V gene, clone size, CDR3 length, CDR3 protein. Clone sizes are given selectively: once, few, many, or a class where the clone is expanded.

TRBV7-8,NA,13,CASSLGGTDEQFF
TRBV6-4,NA,13,CASSVSTNSPLHF
TRBV7-9,NA,12,CASRRQGHEQYF
TRBV5-5,NA,17,CASSLLRVNGGRETQYF
TRBV12-5,few,18,CASGADSAGQSRANVLTF
TRBV15,large,13,CATSDFGGETQYF
TRBV7-3,once,12,CASSLAGSEQFF
TRBV6-1,NA,16,CASSEGWNQTPDTQYF
TRBV5-1,once,14,CASSPGLAAHEQYF
TRBV11-2,NA,14,CASSQQGWGTEAFF
TRBV6-5,NA,15,CASSYMAGMGETQYF
TRBV5-6,NA,14,CASSLAGGTYEQYF
TRBV28,NA,15,CASSSAGQGFGEQYF
TRBV29-1,NA,15,CSVETLGTGGDEQYF
TRBV9,few,14,CASSATGDGNTIYF
TRBV28,few,16,CASSFQLAGGVGEQFF
TRBV2,NA,15,CASSELEAGGAGYTF
TRBV28,NA,15,CASSPQLANSYEQYF
TRBV27,few,15,CASSQAGLSVYGYTF
TRBV6-6,NA,15,CASRNLGVAGNEQFF
TRBV11-3,NA,15,CASSLSAGGRSEQFF
TRBV18,NA,16,CASSPGTGGAGYGYTF
TRBV28,NA,15,CASKGGGQGLETQYF
TRBV2,once,14,CASNWGRSTYEQYF
TRBV5-1,NA,17,CASSLGGTSGFSDTQYF
TRBV7-9,NA,15,CASSPRTSGNYEQYF
TRBV29-1,NA,13,CSAGTGPADTQYF
TRBV27,NA,15,CASSFHTREGSPLHF
TRBV5-1,NA,15,CASRGTEGAADTQYF
TRBV5-1,NA,13,CASSLREGETQYF
TRBV4-1,NA,15,CASRTGTGGPDTQYF
TRBV12-1,NA,17,CASSFGPLAGERNEQFF
TRBV4-3,few,16,CASSQDRFGAGNTIYF
TRBV7-2,NA,14,CASSQPGQDYEQYF
TRBV6-5,NA,13,CASSPPLKGEQYF
TRBV14,NA,14,CASSQSSMVLGYTF
TRBV6-1,NA,14,CASRGRGSTDTQYF
TRBV5-4,NA,13,CASSQGNNSPLHF
TRBV5-1,once,15,CASSFQLVSGETQYF
TRBV5-4,NA,16,CASSLRSNPNTGELFF
TRBV28,few,15,CASSQITSGRDEQYF
TRBV13,NA,18,CASSPPRTSGGTTYEQYF
TRBV28,NA,15,CASSSPGLAYNEQFF
TRBV10-3,NA,17,CAIMKGLGQGGLHGYTF
TRBV19,NA,15,CASNALAGGHNEQFF
TRBV28,NA,16,CASTSATGANTGELFF
TRBV6-4,NA,13,CASRTGGRNTIYF
TRBV2,NA,11,CASSVQETQYF
TRBV30,NA,15,CAWSVMSGASGELFF